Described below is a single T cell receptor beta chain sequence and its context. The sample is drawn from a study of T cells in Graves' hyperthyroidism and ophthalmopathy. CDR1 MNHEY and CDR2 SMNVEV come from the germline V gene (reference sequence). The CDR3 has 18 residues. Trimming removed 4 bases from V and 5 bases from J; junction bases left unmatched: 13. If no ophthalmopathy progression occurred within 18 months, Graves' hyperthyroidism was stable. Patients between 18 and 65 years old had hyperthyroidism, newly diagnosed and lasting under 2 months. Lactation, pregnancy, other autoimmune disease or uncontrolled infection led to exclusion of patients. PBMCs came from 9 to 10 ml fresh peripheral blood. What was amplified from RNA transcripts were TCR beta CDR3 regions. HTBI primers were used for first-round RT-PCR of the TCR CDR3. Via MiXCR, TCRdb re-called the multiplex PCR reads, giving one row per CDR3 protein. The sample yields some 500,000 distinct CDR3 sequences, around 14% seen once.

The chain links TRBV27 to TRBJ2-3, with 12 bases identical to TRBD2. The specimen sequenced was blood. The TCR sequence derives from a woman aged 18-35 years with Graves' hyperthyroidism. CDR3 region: CASSSYTASGRGGDTQYF. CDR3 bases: TGTGCCAGCAGTTCATACACCGCTAGCGGGAGGGGTGGAGATACGCAGTATTTT.